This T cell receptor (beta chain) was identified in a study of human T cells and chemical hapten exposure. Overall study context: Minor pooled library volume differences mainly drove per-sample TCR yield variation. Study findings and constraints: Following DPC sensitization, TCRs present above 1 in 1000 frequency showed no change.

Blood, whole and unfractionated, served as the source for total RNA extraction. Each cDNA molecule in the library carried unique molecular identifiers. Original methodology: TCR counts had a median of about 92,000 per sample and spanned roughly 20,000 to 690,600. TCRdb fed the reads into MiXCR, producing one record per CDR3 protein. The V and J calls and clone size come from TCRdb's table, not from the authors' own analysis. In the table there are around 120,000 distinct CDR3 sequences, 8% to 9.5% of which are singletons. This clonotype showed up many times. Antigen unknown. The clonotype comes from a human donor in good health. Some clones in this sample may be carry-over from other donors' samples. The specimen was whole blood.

In nucleotides, the CDR3 is TGTGCCAGTAGTGTCTCCGACAGGGGTGCCTACGAGCAGTACTTC. Protein product: CASSVSDRGAYEQYF. This chain connects TRBV19 to TRBJ2-7, with TRBD1 matching 8 bases. Germline-derived CDR1 and CDR2 are LNHDA and SQIVND (reference sequence). This CDR3 is 15 amino acids long. Trimming removed 5 bases from V and 2 bases from J; junction bases left unmatched: 8.